These 21 T cell receptor beta chains share one sample of origin, sequenced in a study of lymphopenia after photon versus proton radiotherapy (dated by TCRdb to about 2019). Receptor amplification or capture employed the immunoSEQ multiplex PCR assay. TCRdb re-hosts the immuneACCESS table, in-frame sequences only. Its copies lack some clones; in the studies checked, an unresolved V gene accounts for under half of them, and the cause for the rest is not known. The sample table contains more than 30,000 clones; only one count was recorded for 75% to 90% of them. The ten largest clones capture approximately 6.6% of the sample. The sequenced sample was peripheral blood, obtained from a patient treated with proton-based radiotherapy. The receptors originated from a woman in her 70s with pancreatic cancer. Some clones in this sample may be carry-over from other donors' samples.

V gene TRBV13 combines with J gene TRBJ2-1; the D call may be TRBD1 or TRBD2 (5 bases each). V lost 7 bases, J lost 8 bases, and 18 bases lay in between. Germline CDR1 and CDR2: PRHDT and FYEKMQ (reference sequence). The CDR3 sequence is 14 residues long. The CDR3 DNA is TGTGCCAGCATCCTAGGGGCCGGGGTGGATGAGCAGTTCTTC. Translating it yields CASILGAGVDEQFF. The full variable domain, completed using reference TRBV13 and TRBJ2-1, is AAGVIQSPRHLIKEKRETATLKCYPIPRHDTVYWYQQGPGQDPQFLISFYEKMQSDKGSIPDRFSAQQFSDYHSELNMSSLELGDSALYFCASILGAGVDEQFFGPGTRLTVL.

The V gene is TRBV19, the J gene TRBJ1-1; no firm D call. Germline CDR1 reads LNHDA; CDR2 reads SQIVND (reference sequence). V gave up 5 bases and J gave up 6 bases, with 16 bases separating them. This CDR3 has 14 amino acids. The CDR3 loop is CASSDRTLSPEAFF. The CDR3 region has the DNA TGTGCCAGTAGTGATAGGACGTTAAGCCCTGAAGCTTTCTTT.

The gene calls are TRBV30 and TRBJ2-6, with D tentatively TRBD1 or TRBD2 (6 bases each). From germline, CDR1 is GTSNPN and CDR2 SVGIG (reference sequence). V lost 0 bases to trimming and J lost 8 bases, with 14 bases between them. The CDR3 runs 15 residues. CDR3: CAWSVNVGGSNVLTF. CDR3 nucleotides: TGTGCCTGGAGTGTAAATGTCGGGGGCTCCAACGTCCTGACTTTC. Looking up the rest from reference TRBV30 and TRBJ2-6 gives the full variable domain: SQTIHQWPATLVQPVGSPLSLECTVEGTSNPNLYWYRQAAGRGLQLLFYSVGIGQISSEVPQNLSASRPQDRQFILSSKKLLLSDSGFYLCAWSVNVGGSNVLTFGAGSRLTVL.

This clone was counted a single time. This chain links TRBV19 with TRBJ2-7, with D possibly being TRBD1 or TRBD2 (5 bases each). V lost 8 bases, J lost 4 bases, and 15 bases lay in between. The CDR3 is 13 residues long. Germline CDR1 LNHDA, CDR2 SQIVND (reference sequence). CDR3 DNA: TGTGCCAGTTCCTCCGGGACGTATTACGAGCAGTACTTC. This codes for CASSSGTYYEQYF.

This clone was seen a single time. The chain links TRBV28 to TRBJ1-5; D remains ambiguous. The CDR3 runs 15 residues. Germline V gene data show CDR1 as MDHEN and CDR2 as SYDVKM. The germline V and J ends were trimmed by 5 bases and 4 bases, with 15 bases remaining between them. CDR3 sequence (DNA): TGTGCCAGCAGTCCCAATTGGCCAAGTAATCAGCCCCAGCATTTT. It encodes CASSPNWPSNQPQHF.

The genes are TRBV10-3 and TRBJ2-7, with TRBD2 matching 7 bases. V shed 4 bases and J 4 bases; nucleotides not matched to a gene: 7. Germline V gene data show CDR1 as ENHRY and CDR2 as SYGVKD. The CDR3 totals 14 residues. The CDR3 DNA is TGTGCCATCAGTGCAGGGACTAACCCATACGAGCAGTACTTC. It yields the protein CAISAGTNPYEQYF.

V is TRBV19 and J is TRBJ1-6; D possibly corresponds to TRBD1 (6 bases). Germline CDR1 is LNHDA and CDR2 is SQIVND (reference sequence). The CDR3 has 18 amino acids. Between the trimmed V and J ends, which lost 7 bases and 5 bases, there was a span of 24 bases. Here the CDR3 DNA reads TGTGCCAGTACCCCTCGAGTCCTCCGGGGGGCCGATAATTCACCCCTCCACTTT. Its translation is CASTPRVLRGADNSPLHF. The complete variable domain, with remaining parts taken from reference TRBV19 and TRBJ1-6, reads DGGITQSPKYLFRKEGQNVTLSCEQNLNHDAMYWYRQDPGQGLRLIYYSQIVNDFQKGDIAEGYSVSREKKESFPLTVTSAQKNPTAFYLCASTPRVLRGADNSPLHFGNGTRLTVT.

The chain recombines TRBV7-9 with TRBJ1-5; D is possibly TRBD1 (6 bases). The germline V gene has CDR1 SEHNR and CDR2 FQNEAQ (reference sequence). V lost 1 base and J 5 bases, leaving 12 bases between the germline ends. This CDR3 is 15 amino acids long. The CDR3 DNA is TGTGCCAGCAGCTTAGGCCGGGGGGGGCATCAGCCCCAGCATTTT. Its translation: CASSLGRGGHQPQHF.

In this sample, this clone turned up a few times. The rearrangement uses TRBV11-2 and TRBJ1-2; possible D gene TRBD1, 5 bases. Trimming removed 8 bases from V and 6 bases from J, with 19 bases in between. The CDR3 length is 14 residues. Germline CDR1 and CDR2: SGHAT and FQNNGV. CDR3 loop: CASLPGVGAHGYTF. In DNA form, the CDR3 reads TGTGCCAGCCTCCCTGGGGTCGGGGCCCATGGCTACACCTTC.

The genes are TRBV5-1 and TRBJ1-1; D is undetermined. Per the germline V gene, CDR1 is SGHRS and CDR2 is YFSETQ. Trimming shortened V by 1 base and J by 2 bases, and 21 bases separated the two germline ends. The CDR3 consists of 18 residues. The CDR3, as DNA: TGCGCCAGCAGCTTGTCTACGGGGAGCATACGATCAAACACTGAAGCTTTCTTT. It is translated as CASSLSTGSIRSNTEAFF. Full variable domain (rest looked up from reference TRBV5-1 and TRBJ1-1): KAGVTQTPRYLIKTRGQQVTLSCSPISGHRSVSWYQQTPGQGLQFLFEYFSETQRNKGNFPGRFSGRQFSNSRSEMNVSTLELGDSALYLCASSLSTGSIRSNTEAFFGQGTRLTVV.

The genes are TRBV9 and TRBJ2-3; 14 positions match TRBD2. After removal of 5 bases from V and 3 bases from J, the junction contained 5 bases not matched to a gene. The CDR3 length is 16 residues. Germline values: CDR1 SGDLS, CDR2 YYNGEE. CDR3 bases: TGTGCCAGCAGTGACGGGACTAGCGGGAGAACAGATACGCAGTATTTT. Amino acid sequence: CASSDGTSGRTDTQYF.

The chain is built from TRBV7-9 and TRBJ2-7; 12 bases are shared with TRBD2. V trimming: 1 base; J trimming: 4 bases; junction bases outside the gene matches: 5. Per the germline V gene, CDR1 is SEHNR and CDR2 is FQNEAQ (reference sequence). The CDR3 is 16 residues long. Here the CDR3 DNA reads TGTGCCAGCAGCTTAGGACTAGCGGGAGTAATATACGAGCAGTACTTC. Amino acid sequence: CASSLGLAGVIYEQYF.

The V gene is TRBV19, the J gene TRBJ1-1; 9 bases fit TRBD1. Germline CDR1 is LNHDA and CDR2 is SQIVND (reference sequence). V was pared by 1 base and J by 6 bases, with 12 bases of the junction left unmatched. The CDR3 length is 17 residues. As DNA, the CDR3 is TGTGCCAGTAGTATAGTTCTCCACAGGGGGCGTGGCCCTGAAGCTTTCTTT. This sequence encodes CASSIVLHRGRGPEAFF.

The rearrangement uses TRBV19 and TRBJ2-6, with D hard to call. Germline-derived CDR1 and CDR2 are LNHDA and SQIVND (reference sequence). V lost 4 bases and J lost 0, with 16 bases in between. The CDR3 extends over 18 amino acids. The CDR3 DNA sequence: TGTGCCAGTAGTAGAGGTGGAAAGGGTGACTCTGGGGCCAACGTCCTGACTTTC. It yields the protein CASSRGGKGDSGANVLTF.

This clone came up once. The chain joins TRBV11-2 to TRBJ2-1; D remains unclear. Trimming left V 2 bases short and J 4 bases short, with 6 bases between. CDR3 length: 13 amino acids. Germline values: CDR1 SGHAT, CDR2 FQNNGV. The CDR3 coding sequence is TGTGCCAGCAGCTTATTCCGGTACAATGAGCAGTTCTTC. Translating it yields CASSLFRYNEQFF. Supplemented by reference TRBV11-2 and TRBJ2-1, the full variable domain reads EAGVAQSPRYKIIEKRQSVAFWCNPISGHATLYWYQQILGQGPKLLIQFQNNGVVDDSQLPKDRFSAERLKGVDSTLKIQPAKLEDSAVYLCASSLFRYNEQFFGPGTRLTVL.

The chain is built from TRBV12-5 and TRBJ2-2; D is perhaps TRBD1 (5 bases). Per germline, CDR1 LGHNT and CDR2 FRNRAP. V lost 3 bases to trimming and J lost 1 base, with 9 bases between them. The CDR3 is made up of 15 amino acids. CDR3 region: CASGFLQGNTGELFF. The CDR3 coding sequence is TGTGCTAGTGGTTTCCTTCAGGGGAACACCGGGGAGCTGTTTTTT.

The rearrangement links TRBV13 to TRBJ2-7; D not certain. CDR1 and CDR2 (germline): PRHDT, FYEKMQ (reference sequence). Trimming removed 3 bases at V and 3 bases at J, with 15 bases between. The CDR3 runs to 15 residues. CDR3 sequence (DNA): TGTGCCAGCAGCTTTTCAGTTCTAGGCGACTACGAGCAGTACTTC. It translates to CASSFSVLGDYEQYF. The variable domain in full, completed from reference TRBV13 and TRBJ2-7, reads AAGVIQSPRHLIKEKRETATLKCYPIPRHDTVYWYQQGPGQDPQFLISFYEKMQSDKGSIPDRFSAQQFSDYHSELNMSSLELGDSALYFCASSFSVLGDYEQYFGPGTRLTVT.

The chain uses TRBV28 and TRBJ2-7; 13 bases are a match to TRBD2. The CDR3 contains 17 residues. The V gene's germline CDR1 is MDHEN and CDR2 SYDVKM. V dropped 6 bases and J dropped 2; count of bases not matched to a gene: 10. The CDR3 protein is CASSPSAGLAGAYEQYF. CDR3 nucleotides: TGTGCCAGCAGCCCCTCAGCAGGACTAGCGGGAGCCTACGAGCAGTACTTC. Complete variable domain (other parts from reference TRBV28 and TRBJ2-7): DVKVTQSSRYLVKRTGEKVFLECVQDMDHENMFWYRQDPGLGLRLIYFSYDVKMKEKGDIPEGYSVSREKKERFSLILESASTNQTSMYLCASSPSAGLAGAYEQYFGPGTRLTVT.

The chain carries TRBV11-2 and TRBJ1-4; D gene ambiguous. The V gene's germline CDR1 is SGHAT and CDR2 FQNNGV. The ends were cut back, 2 bases at V and 0 bases at J, with 7 bases in the middle. The CDR3 consists of 15 residues. CDR3 bases: TGTGCCAGCAGCTTATTCCTCTCAACTAATGAAAAACTGTTTTTT. It encodes CASSLFLSTNEKLFF.

This clone was seen a few times. This rearrangement joins TRBV28 to TRBJ2-5; TRBD2 matches at 8 bases. The germline gives CDR1 MDHEN, CDR2 SYDVKM. This CDR3 contains 14 residues. Trimming cost V 6 bases and J 5 bases; bases outside gene matches: 8. This chain's CDR3 is CASRRTLAGETQYF. The CDR3 DNA reads as TGTGCCAGCAGGCGGACATTAGCGGGGGAGACCCAGTACTTC.

This sequence joins TRBV5-4 and TRBJ2-7; tentatively, D is TRBD1 or TRBD2 (5 bases each). This CDR3 contains 14 residues. With 0 bases removed from V and 5 bases from J, the gap between germline ends came to 12 bases. Germline assignment: CDR1 SGHNT and CDR2 YYREEE (reference sequence). CDR3 residues: CASSLEGLGDEQYF. The CDR3 DNA is TGTGCCAGCAGCTTGGAGGGGCTCGGGGACGAGCAGTACTTC.